These 32 T cell receptor beta chains were all obtained from the same sample, sequenced in a study of cytomegalovirus exposure and HLA in healthy donors. The PCR contained 60 Vbeta and 13 Jbeta primers. Clones were read by immunoSEQ multiplex PCR, and TCRdb kept only the in-frame ones, dropping some. The sample has fewer than 100,000 clones, around 77% seen once. The sequenced material came from PBMCs. The receptors derive from a man aged 40-49 years in good health and CMV-seronegative.

The V call is TRBV28, the J call TRBJ1-5; 7 bases align to TRBD1. This CDR3 contains 16 residues. CDR1 is MDHEN and CDR2 is SYDVKM in the germline V gene. Unmatched junction bases numbered 6, after V lost 3 bases and J lost 1 base. The CDR3 reads CASSFLDRISNQPQHF. In DNA form, the CDR3 reads TGTGCCAGCAGTTTCCTGGACAGGATAAGCAATCAGCCCCAGCATTTT.

The gene calls are TRBV7-9 and TRBJ1-4, with D unresolved. V gave up 2 bases and J gave up 7 bases, with 5 bases separating them. The CDR3 consists of 12 residues. The germline gives CDR1 SEHNR, CDR2 FQNEAQ (reference sequence). This CDR3 reads CASSLQIEKLFF. CDR3 nucleotides: TGTGCCAGCAGCTTACAGATTGAAAAACTGTTTTTT.

The V call is TRBV6-5, the J call TRBJ1-1; possibly TRBD1 for D (5 bases). This CDR3 contains 15 residues. Deletions cut 5 bases from V and 5 bases from J, with 18 bases between. The germline gives CDR1 MNHEY, CDR2 SVGAGI. The CDR3 reads CASSPAGDSRTEAFF. CDR3 in DNA: TGTGCCAGCAGTCCGGCAGGAGACAGTCGTACTGAAGCTTTCTTT.

The V and J genes are TRBV5-1 and TRBJ2-3; 8 nucleotides match TRBD2. J gave up 4 bases and V 3 bases, and 7 bases lay outside the gene matches. The CDR3 sequence is 15 residues long. Per germline, CDR1 SGHRS and CDR2 YFSETQ. CDR3 residues: CASSSTGGPADTQYF. The CDR3 bases are TGCGCCAGCAGCTCCACGGGAGGGCCTGCAGATACGCAGTATTTT.

The rearrangement uses TRBV28 and TRBJ2-7; maybe TRBD1 (5 bases). The V and J ends lost 5 bases and 7 bases respectively, with 12 bases between them. This CDR3 has 12 amino acids. Germline V lookup: CDR1 MDHEN, CDR2 SYDVKM. The CDR3 region is CASSTGVREQYF. CDR3 bases: TGTGCCAGCAGTACAGGAGTCCGGGAGCAGTACTTC.

This chain uses TRBV4-1 with TRBJ2-7, with D perhaps matching TRBD2 (6 bases). Per the germline V gene, CDR1 is MGHRA and CDR2 is YSYEKL. The CDR3 runs 13 residues. V lost 3 bases to trimming and J lost 2 bases, with 8 bases between them. Written as DNA, the CDR3 is TGCGCCAGCAGCCAGCGACTAGCCTACGAGCAGTACTTC. Translating gives CASSQRLAYEQYF.

The chain recombines TRBV15 with TRBJ2-3, with 12 nucleotides matching TRBD2. V lost 2 bases to trimming and J lost 4 bases; unmatched junction nucleotides: 7. The CDR3 covers 17 residues. The germline V gene encodes CDR1 LNHNV and CDR2 YYDKDF (reference sequence). The CDR3 DNA follows: TGTGCCACCAGCAGAAACGGACTAGCGGGATTATCAGATACGCAGTATTTT. Its translation is CATSRNGLAGLSDTQYF.

The rearrangement uses TRBV7-3 and TRBJ2-3, with 9 bases aligning to TRBD1. CDR1 is SGHTA, CDR2 FQGTGA, per germline. This CDR3 is 15 amino acids long. J was trimmed by 2 bases and V by 5 bases; bases with no gene match: 5. The CDR3 here is CASSNGTGYTDTQYF. CDR3 nucleotide sequence: TGTGCCAGCAGCAACGGGACAGGGTACACAGATACGCAGTATTTT.

The V gene is TRBV30, the J gene TRBJ1-6; D not certain. The CDR3 length is 17 residues. The germline V gene has CDR1 GTSNPN and CDR2 SVGIG (reference sequence). CDR3 DNA: TGTGCTTACTCTTCCGCGGGTCTCCACTCCTATAATTCACCCCTCCACTTT. It translates to CAYSSAGLHSYNSPLHF.

In the case of this clone: This same CDR3 is encoded by further DNA sequences in the sample. This chain links TRBV5-1 with TRBJ1-1; TRBD1 is a possible D gene (5 bases). CDR3 length equals 13 residues. CDR1 is SGHRS and CDR2 is YFSETQ in the germline V gene. The germline V and J ends were trimmed by 1 base and 4 bases, with 8 bases remaining between them. The CDR3 region is CASSLSGGTEAFF. The CDR3 nucleotides read TGCGCCAGCAGCTTGTCCGGGGGCACTGAAGCTTTCTTT. Together with reference TRBV5-1 and TRBJ1-1, the CDR3 gives the full variable domain: KAGVTQTPRYLIKTRGQQVTLSCSPISGHRSVSWYQQTPGQGLQFLFEYFSETQRNKGNFPGRFSGRQFSNSRSEMNVSTLELGDSALYLCASSLSGGTEAFFGQGTRLTVV.

The gene calls are TRBV6-6 and TRBJ1-3, with no clear D. Looked up from germline, CDR1 is MNHNY and CDR2 is SVGAGI (reference sequence). This CDR3 has 16 amino acids. The V gene lost 5 bases and the J gene lost 0 bases, with 14 bases spanning the gap. Here the CDR3 DNA reads TGTGCCAGCAGTCTAATGGGCGGGTTCTCTGGAAACACCATATATTTT. Translated, it gives CASSLMGGFSGNTIYF.

The gene calls are TRBV29-1 and TRBJ2-1; 8 bases map to TRBD1. The CDR3 runs 15 residues. Germline values: CDR1 SQVTM, CDR2 ANQGSEA. CDR3 residues: CSACPTGVSYNEQFF. The CDR3 nucleotides read TGCAGTGCCTGTCCGACAGGGGTCTCCTACAATGAGCAGTTCTTC.

This sequence joins TRBV28 and TRBJ2-7; D not resolved. Germline V gene sequence: CDR1 MDHEN, CDR2 SYDVKM. The CDR3 runs 12 residues. Trimming took off 5 bases at V and 6 bases at J, with 11 bases between the two ends. In nucleotides, the CDR3 is TGTGCCAGCAGTACCGCGCTACTCGAGCAGTACTTC. As protein: CASSTALLEQYF.

V gene TRBV5-6 combines with J gene TRBJ2-3, with 10 bases matching TRBD2. The V segment lost 4 bases and the J segment 3 bases; nucleotides outside the gene matches: 8. Germline assignment: CDR1 SGHDT and CDR2 YYEEEE. The length of the CDR3 is 16 residues. The CDR3 DNA sequence: TGTGCCAGCAGCCCTGAAGCGGGAGGGCCGACAGATACGCAGTATTTT. Its translation: CASSPEAGGPTDTQYF.

The rearrangement links TRBV2 to TRBJ1-5; no definite D call. Trimming cost V 3 bases and J 4 bases, with 7 bases left between them. This CDR3 spans 13 amino acids. The germline CDR1 and CDR2 sequences are SNHLY and FYNNEI. CDR3 in amino acids: CASSEGRNQPQHF. The CDR3 coding sequence is TGTGCCAGCAGTGAGGGGAGAAATCAGCCCCAGCATTTT. The full variable domain, completed using reference TRBV2 and TRBJ1-5, is EPEVTQTPSHQVTQMGQEVILRCVPISNHLYFYWYRQILGQKVEFLVSFYNNEISEKSEIFDDQFSVERPDGSNFTLKIRSTKLEDSAMYFCASSEGRNQPQHFGDGTRLSIL.

The chain combines TRBV29-1 with TRBJ2-3; TRBD2 aligns across 9 bases. V dropped 3 bases and J dropped 4; count of bases not matched to a gene: 8. Per the germline V gene, CDR1 is SQVTM and CDR2 is ANQGSEA. This CDR3 has 15 residues. As DNA, the CDR3 is TGCAGCGTTGACATCCCTAGCGGGAAAGCAGATACGCAGTATTTT. Its translation: CSVDIPSGKADTQYF.

This chain links TRBV2 with TRBJ2-6, with 9 bases aligning to TRBD1. The junction had 5 bases not matched to a gene; V was cut back by 6 bases and J by 2 bases. Germline V lookup: CDR1 SNHLY, CDR2 FYNNEI. The CDR3 length is 16 residues. CDR3 protein: CASSIQGATGANVLTF. The CDR3 DNA follows: TGTGCCAGCAGCATACAGGGGGCGACTGGGGCCAACGTCCTGACTTTC.

As concerns this clone: This sample includes further DNA sequences coding for the same CDR3. The V and J genes are TRBV6-1 and TRBJ2-5, with D possibly matching TRBD2 (6 bases). Germline values: CDR1 MNHNS, CDR2 SASEGT. This CDR3 has 13 amino acids. V was cut by 3 bases and J by 5 bases, with 10 bases left in between. The CDR3 protein is CASSEWGEETQYF. CDR3 coding DNA: TGTGCCAGCAGTGAGTGGGGGGAGGAGACCCAGTACTTC.

In its sample, this clone was seen once. V gene TRBV19 combines with J gene TRBJ2-2; TRBD1 is a possible D gene (7 bases). CDR3 length: 15 amino acids. Germline V gene data show CDR1 as LNHDA and CDR2 as SQIVND (reference sequence). The germline V and J ends were trimmed by 3 bases and 5 bases, with 13 bases remaining between them. CDR3 sequence: CASSMRQGGTGELFF. CDR3 DNA sequence: TGTGCCAGTAGTATGAGGCAGGGGGGTACCGGGGAGCTGTTTTTT.

The chain employs TRBV6-1 and TRBJ1-5; the D gene is possibly TRBD1 (6 bases). The CDR3 extends over 15 amino acids. V was trimmed by 7 bases and J by 0 bases, leaving 13 bases between them. Germline CDR1 and CDR2: MNHNS and SASEGT. CDR3 sequence (DNA): TGTGCCAGCAACAGGGCAGAAAATAGCAATCAGCCCCAGCATTTT. Translated: CASNRAENSNQPQHF.

Written as DNA, the CDR3 is TGCGCCAGCAGCTCAGCGGGAGGGGGTAATCCGGAGCAGTACTTC. Protein: CASSSAGGGNPEQYF. The V gene is TRBV5-1, the J gene TRBJ2-7; 10 nucleotides line up with TRBD2. CDR1 SGHRS and CDR2 YFSETQ come from the germline V gene. The V gene end was trimmed by 3 bases and the J gene end by 7 bases; junction bases not matched to a gene: 10. The CDR3 runs 15 residues.

The chain has TRBV2 and TRBJ1-4; D call uncertain. Trimming removed 8 bases at V and 1 base at J, with 5 bases between. CDR1 and CDR2 (germline): SNHLY, FYNNEI. There are 12 residues in the CDR3. The CDR3 bases are TGTGCCAGCTCCAGAACTAATGAAAAACTGTTTTTT. This gives the protein CASSRTNEKLFF.

The chain recombines TRBV11-2 with TRBJ2-1; 7 nucleotides agree with TRBD2. The length of the CDR3 is 18 residues. Germline V gene data show CDR1 as SGHAT and CDR2 as FQNNGV. With V trimmed by 0 bases and J by 8 bases, 16 bases remained unmatched. This chain's CDR3 is CASSLDWELAASSDEQFF. The DNA for the CDR3 is TGTGCCAGCAGCTTAGATTGGGAGCTAGCGGCCTCTTCCGATGAGCAGTTCTTC.

This rearrangement joins TRBV15 to TRBJ2-1, with TRBD2 as a possible D gene (5 bases). The CDR3 is 14 residues long. Germline V gene lookup returns CDR1 LNHNV and CDR2 YYDKDF (reference sequence). Trimming took 0 bases from V and 8 from J, leaving 11 bases between them. CDR3 loop: CATSRDPSSYEQFF. CDR3 nucleotide sequence: TGTGCCACCAGCAGAGATCCTAGCTCCTATGAGCAGTTCTTC.

The chain uses TRBV13 and TRBJ2-1; tentatively, D is TRBD2 (7 bases). The CDR3 covers 17 residues. From germline, CDR1 is PRHDT and CDR2 FYEKMQ (reference sequence). Trimming removed 5 bases at V and 5 bases at J, with 22 bases between. CDR3 in DNA: TGTGCCAGCAGCCTCATTCGGGGGGCAGAAAACGACAATGAGCAGTTCTTC. Amino acid sequence: CASSLIRGAENDNEQFF.

The chain joins TRBV7-6 to TRBJ1-1; the D gene is possibly TRBD1 (5 bases). The length of the CDR3 is 16 residues. Trimming left V 5 bases short and J 0 bases short, with 16 bases between. CDR1 is SGHVS and CDR2 is FNYEAQ in the germline V gene. CDR3 sequence reads: CASSPIGGGMNTEAFF. In nucleotides, the CDR3 is TGTGCCAGCAGCCCCATCGGGGGAGGGATGAACACTGAAGCTTTCTTT.

V gene TRBV7-8 combines with J gene TRBJ2-1; the match to TRBD2 covers 8 bases. J gave up 14 bases and V 1 base, and 13 bases lay outside the gene matches. The CDR3 length is 15 residues. Germline-derived CDR1 and CDR2 are SGHVS and FQNEAQ. This CDR3 reads CASSLVAGEGGRKFF. The CDR3 DNA is TGTGCCAGCAGCTTAGTGGCAGGGGAGGGCGGGAGGAAGTTCTTC.

V is TRBV6-5 and J is TRBJ1-2, with TRBD1 matching 9 bases. The CDR3 covers 14 residues. Germline assignment: CDR1 MNHEY and CDR2 SVGAGI. V dropped 2 bases and J dropped 6; count of bases not matched to a gene: 4. CDR3 DNA sequence: TGTGCCAGCAGTTACGCGACAGGGGGGAATGGCTACACCTTC. As protein: CASSYATGGNGYTF.

A note on this clone: Germline and junction disagree at one end, which may indicate a read error. The J gene is TRBJ1-1, the V gene TRBV7-8; no reliable D call. The CDR3 sequence is 15 residues long. Germline V gene sequence: CDR1 SGHVS, CDR2 FQNEAQ. The CDR3: CANSLVRQEVTEAFF. CDR3 sequence (DNA): TGTGCCAACAGCTTAGTGCGGCAGGAGGTCACTGAAGCTTTCTTT. Combining the CDR3 with reference TRBV7-8 and TRBJ1-1 gives the whole variable domain GAGVSQSPRYKVAKRGQDVALRCDPISGHVSLFWYQQALGQGPEFLTYFQNEAQLDKSGLPSDRFFAERPEGSVSTLKIQRTQQEDSAVYLCANSLVRQEVTEAFFGQGTRLTVV.

This sequence joins TRBV4-2 and TRBJ2-3; 13 bases agree with TRBD2. CDR1 is LGHNA and CDR2 is YNFKEQ in the germline V gene. CDR3 length equals 18 residues. The V segment lost 0 bases and the J segment 5 bases; nucleotides outside the gene matches: 8. The CDR3 is CASSQDLTSGRIVDTQYF. The CDR3 DNA reads TGTGCCAGCAGCCAAGATCTGACTAGCGGGAGGATTGTAGATACGCAGTATTTT.

This chain uses TRBV7-9 with TRBJ1-3; TRBD1 matches at 7 bases. The CDR3 covers 14 residues. Germline CDR1 is SEHNR and CDR2 is FQNEAQ (reference sequence). The trim removed 4 bases at V and 2 bases at J, leaving 2 bases unmatched. The CDR3, as DNA: TGTGCCAGCAGCTCGACAGGGACTGGAAACACCATATATTTT. Its translation is CASSSTGTGNTIYF.

The J gene is TRBJ2-1, the V gene TRBV7-2; 11 bases fit TRBD2. Per the germline V gene, CDR1 is SGHTA and CDR2 is FQGNSA. The CDR3 sequence is 15 residues long. V lost 5 bases to trimming and J lost 6 bases; unmatched junction nucleotides: 6. CDR3 amino acids: CASSPGLAETNEQFF. The CDR3 DNA reads TGTGCCAGCAGCCCGGGACTAGCGGAAACCAATGAGCAGTTCTTC.